The clone carrying this T cell receptor beta chain was counted a single time. Its antigen is still unknown. The CDR3 covers 15 residues. Germline lookup yields CDR1 MGHDK and CDR2 SYGVNS. The V segment lost 0 bases and the J segment 8 bases; nucleotides outside the gene matches: 7. TCRdb ran MiXCR on the reads and lists one entry per CDR3 protein. The sample has roughly 990,000 distinct CDR3 sequences; around 32% are singletons. This sample stems from a study of T cell repertoires in cytomegalovirus infection. Across the whole study: Signatures in public TCR beta sequences pointed to both CMV infection and matching HLA type. Study-wide points: Individuals carrying CMV plus the relevant HLA were identified by cumulative frequency of public TCR beta families.

Material: cultured CD8+ T cells from PBMCs, obtained from culture after CMV antigen stimulation. The chain combines TRBV25-1 with TRBJ1-2; 9 bases fit TRBD1. The receptor was isolated from a human donor in good health (CMV status not recorded). Some clones in this sample may be carry-over from other donors' samples. This CDR3 is CASSEYYRTGEGYTF. As DNA, the CDR3 is TGTGCCAGCAGTGAATATTATCGGACAGGGGAGGGCTACACCTTC.